What follows is one T cell receptor beta chain and its context. Only in-frame clones appear in the TCRdb table, and some are missing; sequencing was by immunoSEQ multiplex PCR. Here the sample spans about 200,000 clones, around 87% being singletons. The data were taken from a study of blood T cell repertoires in COVID-19. Background on the study: From the United States, Italy and Spain came samples of acute and convalescent COVID-19.

Enrolled through a virtual design, the participants were between about 18 and 89 years of age and came from some 25 US areas. Sequencing input: PBMCs or T cells enriched from blood (not recorded which). The clonotype was recovered from a woman aged 25 to 45 who had recovered from COVID-19.

Here the CDR3 reads CASSVAGGTGELFF. The CDR3 DNA reads as TGTGCCAGCAGCGTGGCGGGGGGCACCGGGGAGCTGTTTTTT. The chain employs TRBV9 and TRBJ2-2, with 8 bases lining up with TRBD2. Per germline, CDR1 SGDLS and CDR2 YYNGEE. V lost 2 bases, J lost 4 bases, and 1 base stayed unmatched. There are 14 residues in the CDR3.